Shown below are 26 T cell receptor beta chains from a single sample sequenced in a study of blood T cell repertoires in COVID-19. Only in-frame clones appear in the TCRdb table, and some are missing; sequencing was by immunoSEQ multiplex PCR. Seen here are 75,000 to 100,000 clones, more than 75% observed once, and the top ten hold less than 5%. The sample was peripheral blood. The receptor source for this set is a woman of 80 years or more with acute or convalescent COVID-19.

The chain recombines TRBV18 with TRBJ2-6; TRBD1 might be the D (6 bases). The germline V gene has CDR1 KGHSH and CDR2 LQKENI. Between the trimmed V and J ends, which lost 1 base and 2 bases, there was a span of 9 bases. This CDR3 comprises 16 residues. CDR3 sequence (DNA): TGTGCCAGCTCACCACTGGACAGTGCTGGGGCCAACGTCCTGACTTTC. Its translation: CASSPLDSAGANVLTF.

This clone was seen only a few times. The gene calls are TRBV7-2 and TRBJ2-5; D remains unclear. This CDR3 region has 15 residues. Germline assignment: CDR1 SGHTA and CDR2 FQGNSA. V gave up 6 bases and J gave up 5 bases, with 19 bases separating them. The CDR3 region has the DNA TGTGCCAGCAGTTCCTCCCTAGGAGACCGTGAGACCCAGTACTTC. Amino acid sequence: CASSSSLGDRETQYF.

The chain links TRBV24-1 to TRBJ1-2, with 9 positions matching TRBD1. CDR3 length equals 15 residues. The V segment lost 4 bases and the J segment 3 bases; nucleotides outside the gene matches: 5. Germline lookup yields CDR1 KGHDR and CDR2 SFDVKD. DNA of the CDR3: TGTGCCACCAGTGACCCAAGGACAGGGGACTATGGCTACACCTTC. It codes for CATSDPRTGDYGYTF.

This clone showed up just once. CDR3 sequence: CASSRDRGNYEQYF. The CDR3 region has the DNA TGTGCCAGCAGCCGGGACAGGGGGAACTACGAGCAGTACTTC. The rearrangement links TRBV3-1 (or the pseudogene TRBV3-2) to TRBJ2-7, with 11 bases matching TRBD1. Germline V lookup: CDR1 LGHDT, CDR2 YNNKEL (reference sequence). Trimming took 4 bases from V and 3 from J; bases not matched to a gene: 2. The CDR3 sequence is 14 residues long.

The rearrangement joins TRBV4-2 to TRBJ1-1, with D possibly being TRBD1 (6 bases). Germline assignment: CDR1 LGHNA and CDR2 YNFKEQ. The germline V and J ends were trimmed by 0 bases and 4 bases, with 12 bases remaining between them. The CDR3 is 15 residues long. The CDR3 reads CASSQDTGKVTEAFF. CDR3 in DNA: TGTGCCAGCAGCCAAGATACAGGGAAGGTCACTGAAGCTTTCTTT.

This clone showed up just once. J is TRBJ2-2 and V is TRBV15; 15 bases map to TRBD2. Germline CDR1 LNHNV, CDR2 YYDKDF (reference sequence). The length of the CDR3 is 19 residues. The V and J ends lost 4 bases and 4 bases, in that order; junction bases with no gene match: 10. The CDR3 DNA follows: TGTGCCACCAGCATCGGGACTAGCGGGGGGCCAGGCCGCACCGGGGAGCTGTTTTTT. Translation gives CATSIGTSGGPGRTGELFF.

The rearrangement uses TRBV5-1 and TRBJ2-2, with a tentative D call TRBD2 (6 bases). From germline, CDR1 is SGHRS and CDR2 YFSETQ. This CDR3 is built from 16 residues. The germline V and J ends were trimmed by 3 bases and 3 bases, with 15 bases remaining between them. The CDR3 reads CASSSRTSGDTGELFF. The CDR3 DNA sequence: TGCGCCAGCAGCTCGAGGACCTCGGGGGACACCGGGGAGCTGTTTTTT.

The chain is built from TRBV19 and TRBJ2-7; 9 bases fit TRBD1. The V gene end was trimmed by 6 bases and the J gene end by 0 bases; junction bases not matched to a gene: 3. The CDR3 has 14 residues. The germline gives CDR1 LNHDA, CDR2 SQIVND (reference sequence). CDR3 residues: CASRTTGGSYEQYF. DNA for the CDR3: TGTGCCAGTAGGACGACAGGGGGCTCCTACGAGCAGTACTTC.

The V and J genes are TRBV10-1 and TRBJ2-3, with TRBD2 matching 12 bases. After removal of 2 bases from V and 3 bases from J, the junction contained 6 bases not matched to a gene. This CDR3 is built from 17 residues. The germline V gene has CDR1 WNHNN and CDR2 SYGVQD (reference sequence). CDR3 nucleotide sequence: TGCGCCAGCAGTGAGGCTAGCGGGAGGGCCAGGACAGATACGCAGTATTTT. Amino acids: CASSEASGRARTDTQYF.

The chain joins TRBV25-1 to TRBJ1-2, with 11 bases that match TRBD1. The V segment lost 5 bases and the J segment 4 bases; nucleotides outside the gene matches: 9. The CDR3 has 16 amino acids. CDR1 and CDR2 (germline): MGHDK, SYGVNS. The CDR3 bases are TGTGCCAGCAGTTTCGGGACAGGGGGTTCTGGCTATGGCTACACCTTC. This translates into CASSFGTGGSGYGYTF.

The chain couples TRBV29-1 to TRBJ2-3, with a tentative D call TRBD2 (5 bases). Trimming took 7 bases from V and 4 from J, leaving 15 bases between them. Germline V gives CDR1 SQVTM, CDR2 ANQGSEA. There are 13 residues in the CDR3. The CDR3 spells CSATDFSPDTQYF. CDR3 DNA sequence: TGCAGCGCAACGGACTTCTCGCCAGATACGCAGTATTTT.

The V and J genes are TRBV3-1 (or the pseudogene TRBV3-2) and TRBJ1-3; D gene ambiguous. The CDR3 runs to 15 residues. V lost 0 bases and J lost 3, with 9 bases in between. Germline V lookup: CDR1 LGHDT, CDR2 YNNKEL (reference sequence). CDR3 nucleotides: TGTGCCAGCAGCCAAGACAATTTCGGTGGAAACACCATATATTTT. Residues: CASSQDNFGGNTIYF.

J is TRBJ1-4 and V is TRBV6-5, with D possibly being TRBD1 (5 bases). This CDR3 is built from 13 residues. The germline CDR1 and CDR2 sequences are MNHEY and SVGAGI. V was cut by 5 bases and J by 8 bases, with 12 bases left in between. The CDR3 DNA reads TGTGCCAGCAGTCTCGTACGGGGGGAAAAACTGTTTTTT. Its protein product is CASSLVRGEKLFF.

This clone was seen only a few times. The rearrangement links TRBV30 to TRBJ1-5, with 8 bases matching TRBD1. V lost 1 base and J lost 2; bases outside the gene matches: 4. This CDR3 has 15 residues. Germline V gene lookup returns CDR1 GTSNPN and CDR2 SVGIG (reference sequence). The CDR3 loop is CAWSGGQGRNQPQHF. Written as DNA, the CDR3 is TGTGCCTGGAGTGGCGGACAGGGCCGCAATCAGCCCCAGCATTTT.

This rearrangement joins TRBV18 to TRBJ2-2, with 9 bases aligning to TRBD1. Germline trimming cut 0 bases from V and 3 bases from J; bases unmatched to any gene: 5. Germline assignment: CDR1 KGHSH and CDR2 LQKENI. The CDR3 contains 17 residues. The CDR3 DNA reads TGTGCCAGCTCACCACCGGCTGGACAGGGGTACACCGGGGAGCTGTTTTTT. Translating it yields CASSPPAGQGYTGELFF.

J is TRBJ1-2 and V is TRBV19; the match to TRBD1 covers 9 bases. The CDR3 is 15 amino acids. Looked up from germline, CDR1 is LNHDA and CDR2 is SQIVND (reference sequence). With 0 bases clipped from V and 6 bases from J, the junction kept 5 bases outside the gene matches. For the CDR3, the DNA is TGTGCCAGTAGTATAGATTACGGACAGGGGAATGGCTACACCTTC. This codes for CASSIDYGQGNGYTF.

V usage is TRBV15 and J usage is TRBJ1-1; 9 nucleotides align to TRBD1. Germline V gives CDR1 LNHNV, CDR2 YYDKDF (reference sequence). After removal of 0 bases from V and 3 bases from J, the junction contained 2 bases not matched to a gene. CDR3 size: 15 residues. The CDR3 region is CATSRERQGDTEAFF. In DNA form, the CDR3 reads TGTGCCACCAGCAGAGAACGACAGGGGGACACTGAAGCTTTCTTT.

The rearrangement joins TRBV5-1 to TRBJ2-1; 7 bases match TRBD2. The J segment lost 9 bases and the V segment lost 0 bases, leaving 3 bases of the junction unmatched. There are 13 residues in the CDR3. The germline gives CDR1 SGHRS, CDR2 YFSETQ. Here the CDR3 DNA reads TGCGCCAGCAGCTTGGTGTCGGGGGGTGAGCAGTTCTTC. Protein product: CASSLVSGGEQFF.

The chain joins TRBV12-3 or TRBV12-4 to TRBJ1-2, with TRBD1 as a possible D gene (5 bases). The V gene lost 4 bases and the J gene lost 7 bases, with 13 bases spanning the gap. The CDR3 totals 13 residues. The CDR3 DNA sequence: TGTGCCAGCAGTTCGCAGGGTTTAGGTGGCTACACCTTC. Translation: CASSSQGLGGYTF.

V gene TRBV6-5 combines with J gene TRBJ1-2; TRBD1 aligns across 9 bases. CDR1 and CDR2 from the germline V gene are MNHEY and SVGAGI. The V and J ends lost 6 bases and 3 bases, in that order; junction bases with no gene match: 5. The length of the CDR3 is 14 residues. CDR3 residues: CASRSTGGDYGYTF. The CDR3 region has the DNA TGTGCCAGCAGATCGACAGGGGGAGACTATGGCTACACCTTC.

The chain is built from TRBV11-2 and TRBJ2-7, with 10 positions matching TRBD2. CDR1 SGHAT and CDR2 FQNNGV come from the germline V gene. V shed 1 base and J 3 bases; nucleotides not matched to a gene: 3. The CDR3 is 15 residues long. This CDR3 is CASSLGSGRIYEQYF. CDR3 in DNA: TGTGCCAGCAGCTTAGGTAGCGGGAGGATCTACGAGCAGTACTTC.

This clone is a singleton in its sample. The V and J genes are TRBV11-2 and TRBJ2-2; possible D gene TRBD1, 6 bases. Trimming removed 1 base at V and 0 bases at J, with 12 bases between. Per the germline V gene, CDR1 is SGHAT and CDR2 is FQNNGV. CDR3 size: 17 residues. The CDR3, as DNA: TGTGCCAGCAGCTTAGTGGCTCGGACAGCGAACACCGGGGAGCTGTTTTTT. It encodes CASSLVARTANTGELFF.

The genes are TRBV19 and TRBJ1-2; D is unresolved. This CDR3 has 19 residues. The V end was cut by 0 bases, the J end by 2 bases, with 22 bases between. In germline, CDR1 is LNHDA, CDR2 SQIVND (reference sequence). The CDR3: CASSIDLAGLRLTNYGYTF. The CDR3 DNA reads TGTGCCAGTAGTATAGATCTCGCGGGATTAAGACTGACGAACTATGGCTACACCTTC.

This clone occurred once. This rearrangement joins TRBV5-1 to TRBJ1-6, with D unresolved. The CDR3 consists of 14 residues. V lost 0 bases, J lost 5 bases, and 6 bases lay in between. Germline V gene lookup returns CDR1 SGHRS and CDR2 YFSETQ. Here the CDR3 DNA reads TGCGCCAGCAGCTTGGAACCTAATAATTCACCCCTCCACTTT. Amino acids: CASSLEPNNSPLHF. The full variable domain, its missing parts supplied by reference TRBV5-1 and TRBJ1-6, is KAGVTQTPRYLIKTRGQQVTLSCSPISGHRSVSWYQQTPGQGLQFLFEYFSETQRNKGNFPGRFSGRQFSNSRSEMNVSTLELGDSALYLCASSLEPNNSPLHFGNGTRLTVT.

This clone turned up a few times. CDR3 in amino acids: CASGPGQGPITEAFF. Written as DNA, the CDR3 is TGTGCTAGTGGTCCGGGACAGGGTCCAATCACTGAAGCTTTCTTT. This rearrangement joins TRBV12-5 to TRBJ1-1; 9 bases match TRBD1. The CDR3 spans 15 residues. Germline V gene data show CDR1 as LGHNT and CDR2 as FRNRAP. V trimming: 5 bases; J trimming: 4 bases; junction bases outside the gene matches: 8.

The chain couples TRBV2 to TRBJ2-4; TRBD2 matches 13 bases. CDR1 and CDR2 (germline): SNHLY, FYNNEI. Trimming cost V 6 bases and J 11 bases; bases outside gene matches: 4. The CDR3 totals 13 residues. Written as DNA, the CDR3 is TGTGCCAGCAGATGGACTAGCGGGAGTGTTCAGTACTTC. Its translation: CASRWTSGSVQYF.